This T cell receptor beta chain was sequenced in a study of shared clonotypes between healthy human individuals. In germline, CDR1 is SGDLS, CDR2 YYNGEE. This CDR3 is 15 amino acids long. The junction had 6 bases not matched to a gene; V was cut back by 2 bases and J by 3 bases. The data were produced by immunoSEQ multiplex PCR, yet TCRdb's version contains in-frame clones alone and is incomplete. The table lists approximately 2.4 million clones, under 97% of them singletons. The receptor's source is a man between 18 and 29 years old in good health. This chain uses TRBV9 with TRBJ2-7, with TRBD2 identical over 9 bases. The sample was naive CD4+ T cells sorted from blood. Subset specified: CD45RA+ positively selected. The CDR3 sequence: CASSVAAGGFYEQYF. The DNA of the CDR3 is TGTGCCAGCAGCGTGGCGGCGGGGGGGTTCTACGAGCAGTACTTC. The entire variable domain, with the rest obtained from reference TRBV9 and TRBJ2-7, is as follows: DSGVTQTPKHLITATGQRVTLRCSPRSGDLSVYWYQQSLDQGLQFLIQYYNGEERAKGNILERFSAQQFPDLHSELNLSSLELGDSALYFCASSVAAGGFYEQYFGPGTRLTVT.